These T cell receptor beta chains were read from a single sample in a study of blood T cells in healthy people across ages. Via MiXCR, TCRdb re-called the 5' RACE reads, giving one row per CDR3 protein. The table shows roughly 800,000 distinct CDR3 sequences, with 20% to 25% occurring only once. These records were also assigned to another study, of T cells of mothers and their children.

Sequencing was done on a sample of blood. Receptor source: a boy under 18 in good health. CDR3s include the opening cysteine and the closing phenylalanine or tryptophan. Fields, in order: V gene, D gene, J gene, CDR3 protein. The D gene is left open where the match is weak.

TRBV21-1	.	TRBJ2-2	CASSTYPWGGTAPGSCFF
TRBV20-1	TRBD2	TRBJ2-5	CSAGVGASGRPTGEQYF
TRBV7-2	.	TRBJ2-3	CASSRRLDTQYF
TRBV29-1	.	TRBJ1-2	CSVPAGGGLKNGYTF
TRBV15	TRBD1	TRBJ2-5	CATSRGGDRVQETQYF
TRBV4-1	.	TRBJ2-3	CASSQDPGSRAQIRSILQYF
TRBV6-6	.	TRBJ2-6	CASSYDTSSGANVLTF
TRBV11-1	.	TRBJ2-7	CASSRDGYEQYF
TRBV7-9	TRBD2	TRBJ2-7	CASSFPKKPSGDDYEQYF
TRBV5-5	.	TRBJ1-2	CASSLVVTGRDGYTF
TRBV3-1	.	TRBJ2-7	CASSWTAGHLEQYF
TRBV7-2	.	TRBJ1-1	CASRSGGAGAEAFF
TRBV5-1	TRBD2	TRBJ2-1	CASSAGRTSGYNEQFF
TRBV28	.	TRBJ2-7	CASSLTRGSYEQYF
TRBV20-1	.	TRBJ2-5	CSARDDVWYQETQYF
TRBV10-3	.	.	CAISESGKVTSYEQYF
TRBV12-5	.	TRBJ2-5	CASGLGLWFETQYF
TRBV30	.	.	CAWSVLGGEQYF
TRBV6-6	.	TRBJ2-1	CASSSELRSSYNEQFF
TRBV7-2	.	TRBJ1-5	CASSLEQGHPQHF
TRBV27	.	TRBJ2-5	CASSFQRAFQETQYF
TRBV20-1	TRBD2	TRBJ2-1	CSAPDGGGLFPYF
TRBV7-2	TRBD1	TRBJ2-3	CTSRMTGGYTDTQYF
TRBV27	.	TRBJ2-1	CASSATLGAGANEQFF
TRBV15	.	TRBJ2-5	CATSVWALKETQYF
TRBV28	.	TRBJ1-5	CASSLSQGSNQPQHF
TRBV14	.	TRBJ2-1	CASSQFPPSYNEQFF
TRBV20-1	TRBD1	TRBJ1-1	CSARGTGKAFF
TRBV12-3/TRBV12-4	.	TRBJ1-1	CASSSTDYGAWNTEAFF
TRBV20-1	.	TRBJ2-2	CSARDRQQNTGELFF
TRBV5-1	TRBD1	TRBJ1-2	CASSPSTGQNYGYTF
TRBV12-3/TRBV12-4	.	.	CASSLTGREFEQYF
TRBV29-1	TRBD1	TRBJ1-5	CSVGGGRGQPQHF
TRBV20-1	.	TRBJ2-5	CSASLAGPSQETQYF
TRBV4-1	.	TRBJ2-2	CASSQDGAPRPDTGELFF
TRBV24-1	.	TRBJ2-5	CATSDKSTGGNQETQYF
TRBV7-3	TRBD1	.	CASSLLDGQGHEQYF
TRBV28	TRBD1	TRBJ2-5	CASSSMGQAQETQYF
TRBV4-3	TRBD1	TRBJ2-1	CASSQGPDRVNNEQFF
TRBV12-3/TRBV12-4	TRBD1	TRBJ1-2	CAGSLRGGALGGYTF
TRBV28	.	TRBJ2-3	CASSPYRAGEFTDTQYF
TRBV20-1	TRBD1	TRBJ1-2	CSVWDRENYGYTF
TRBV12-3/TRBV12-4	.	TRBJ2-5	CASNAGQLLQETQYF
TRBV12-3/TRBV12-4	.	TRBJ2-7	CASSLVAEGYEQYF
TRBV20-1	TRBD1	TRBJ2-1	CSASWDRGRGNEQFF
TRBV13	TRBD2	TRBJ2-1	CASSSGTSGMIDEQFF
TRBV7-2	TRBD1	TRBJ2-7	CASSLVAGGTPSYEQYF
TRBV24-1	TRBD1	TRBJ1-2	CATSSGTGLGYTF
TRBV10-3	.	TRBJ1-1	CAISDGLNTGAFF
TRBV10-3	.	TRBJ2-1	CATSSTENEQFF
TRBV2	.	TRBJ2-5	CASSYRSGETQYF
TRBV29-1	.	TRBJ2-4	CSVVGTEAKNIQYF
TRBV20-1	.	TRBJ2-1	CSASDAYRGVEQFF
TRBV28	.	TRBJ1-1	CASRTLNTEAFF
TRBV27	.	TRBJ2-4	CASSRTVGGAGRYF
TRBV5-1	.	.	CASTQGNEQYF
TRBV29-1	.	TRBJ2-3	CSVVFLSPEESQTDTQYF
TRBV6-5	.	TRBJ2-3	CASSYLREDTQYF
TRBV20-1	TRBD2	.	CSAVPGLAGAINEQFF